Shown below are 18 T cell receptor beta chains from a single sample sequenced in a study of T cells in Graves' hyperthyroidism and ophthalmopathy. TCR beta CDR3 regions were amplified from RNA. The study used the HTBI primer set for a first-round RT-PCR of the TCR CDR3. One entry per CDR3 protein, called by TCRdb with MiXCR from the multiplex PCR reads. Here the sample spans approximately 520,000 distinct CDR3 sequences, less than 25% being singletons. Sequenced material: blood. These receptors came from a woman aged 25-40 years with Graves' ophthalmopathy.

At least ten counts were recorded for this clonotype. The chain uses TRBV27 and TRBJ2-7; 8 bases line up with TRBD1. V lost 5 bases, J lost 5 bases, and 5 bases stayed unmatched. The CDR3 is 13 amino acids. The germline gives CDR1 MNHEY, CDR2 SMNVEV (reference sequence). As DNA, the CDR3 is TGTGCCAGCAGTCCCCGGACAGGGAACGAGCAGTACTTC. Its protein product is CASSPRTGNEQYF.

This clonotype was counted at least ten times. The chain employs TRBV5-6 and TRBJ2-5; 7 nucleotides line up with TRBD2. The V gene's germline CDR1 is SGHDT and CDR2 YYEEEE. Trimming at V came to 0 bases and at J to 3 bases, leaving 5 bases not matched to a gene. The CDR3 extends over 15 amino acids. The CDR3 DNA reads TGTGCCAGCAGCTTGGTGGGACTAAGGGAAGAGACCCAGTACTTC. It encodes CASSLVGLREETQYF.

This clonotype appeared many times. V is TRBV7-2 and J is TRBJ2-2; D ambiguous. Looked up from germline, CDR1 is SGHTA and CDR2 is FQGNSA. The CDR3 covers 15 residues. Trimming pared 1 base from V and 2 bases from J, leaving 8 bases between. The CDR3 DNA sequence: TGTGCCAGCAGCTTAGGGCTCTTCAACACCGGGGAGCTGTTTTTT. This gives the protein CASSLGLFNTGELFF.

This clonotype has at least ten counts. The gene calls are TRBV7-2 and TRBJ2-5; no reliable D call. Trimming pared 5 bases from V and 5 bases from J, leaving 9 bases between. This CDR3 region has 12 residues. The germline V gene has CDR1 SGHTA and CDR2 FQGNSA. CDR3 amino acids: CASSRAAETQYF. The CDR3, as DNA: TGTGCCAGCAGCCGCGCGGCCGAGACCCAGTACTTC. Full variable domain (missing parts from reference TRBV7-2 and TRBJ2-5): GAGVSQSPSNKVTEKGKDVELRCDPISGHTALYWYRQSLGQGLEFLIYFQGNSAPDKSGLPSDRFSAERTGGSVSTLTIQRTQQEDSAVYLCASSRAAETQYFGPGTRLLVL.

The chain combines TRBV6-1 with TRBJ2-6; D remains ambiguous. The CDR3 extends over 11 amino acids. Trimming pared 3 bases from V and 11 bases from J, leaving 5 bases between. The V gene's germline CDR1 is MNHNS and CDR2 SASEGT. CDR3 in DNA: TGTGCCAGCAGTGATTTCGACGTCCTGACTTTC. Its translation: CASSDFDVLTF.

The chain carries TRBV7-6 and TRBJ2-3; 7 nucleotides align to TRBD1. Germline assignment: CDR1 SGHVS and CDR2 FNYEAQ. The CDR3 extends over 16 amino acids. The V and J ends lost 5 bases and 3 bases, in that order; junction bases with no gene match: 11. CDR3 region: CASSHGQERHTDTQYF. The CDR3 DNA reads as TGTGCCAGCAGCCATGGACAGGAGAGGCATACAGATACGCAGTATTTT.

In its sample, this clonotype was seen many times. The rearrangement uses TRBV7-2 and TRBJ2-7; TRBD1 matches 7 bases. The junction had 3 bases not matched to a gene; V was cut back by 3 bases and J by 1 base. CDR1 and CDR2 from the germline V gene are SGHTA and FQGNSA. The CDR3 loop spans 14 amino acids. This CDR3 is CASSLRGRSYEQYF. The CDR3 region has the DNA TGTGCCAGCAGCTTGAGGGGGCGGTCCTACGAGCAGTACTTC.

This clonotype appeared many times. The CDR3 protein is CASSSPGPMNTEAFF. The CDR3 DNA reads as TGTGCCAGCAGTTCTCCGGGACCTATGAACACTGAAGCTTTCTTT. The rearrangement links TRBV27 to TRBJ1-1; weak D call: TRBD1 (5 bases). Germline CDR1 is MNHEY and CDR2 is SMNVEV (reference sequence). V was shortened by 4 bases and J by 0 bases, with 12 bases between the two germline ends. This CDR3 comprises 15 residues.

The chain has TRBV20-1 and TRBJ2-7; 7 bases fit TRBD2. The CDR3 has 17 residues. Per the germline V gene, CDR1 is DFQATT and CDR2 is SNEGSKA (reference sequence). J was trimmed by 2 bases and V by 7 bases; bases with no gene match: 20. CDR3 DNA sequence: TGCAGTGTCAATCGGCCTAGCGGTCCGACTGAGGCCTACGAGCAGTACTTC. This sequence encodes CSVNRPSGPTEAYEQYF.

This clonotype has only a few counts. This rearrangement joins TRBV6-5 to TRBJ1-1; D is uncertain. Trimming removed 0 bases at V and 1 base at J, with 12 bases between. The CDR3 totals 16 residues. Germline V gives CDR1 MNHEY, CDR2 SVGAGI. DNA of the CDR3: TGTGCCAGCAGTTACTCCTGGAGGCCGGGGAACACTGAAGCTTTCTTT. As protein: CASSYSWRPGNTEAFF.

CDR3: CASSLASFTANYGYTF. Written as DNA, the CDR3 is TGCGCCAGCAGCTTGGCCAGTTTCACCGCGAACTATGGCTACACCTTC. The chain employs TRBV5-1 and TRBJ1-2; D gene unclear. CDR1 is SGHRS, CDR2 YFSETQ, per germline. V was pared by 0 bases and J by 2 bases, with 14 bases between. There are 16 residues in the CDR3.

This clonotype showed up many times. V is TRBV7-2 and J is TRBJ2-2; a weak D match, TRBD2 (6 bases). Trimming cost V 8 bases and J 0 bases, with 10 bases left between them. Germline V lookup: CDR1 SGHTA, CDR2 FQGNSA. The CDR3 is made up of 14 amino acids. CDR3 in amino acids: CASPRGSNTGELFF. CDR3 nucleotides: TGTGCCAGCCCGCGGGGATCGAACACCGGGGAGCTGTTTTTT.

This clonotype was found a few times. The chain recombines TRBV29-1 with TRBJ1-3; D gene uncertain. V was pared by 6 bases and J by 4 bases, with 13 bases between. This CDR3 spans 13 amino acids. The germline CDR1 and CDR2 sequences are SQVTM and ANQGSEA. CDR3 coding DNA: TGCAGCGTCGCCATATCTGTCGGAAACACCATATATTTT. Its translation is CSVAISVGNTIYF.

This clonotype came up a few times. The chain combines TRBV6-2 or TRBV6-3 with TRBJ2-5, with 7 bases that match TRBD2. The length of the CDR3 is 19 residues. Looked up from germline, CDR1 is MNHEY and CDR2 is SVGEGT. J gave up 1 base and V 6 bases, and 20 bases lay outside the gene matches. The CDR3 nucleotides read TGTGCCAGCAGCCAAGATCCTGTAGGACTGGGGGGGTTCCAAGAGACCCAGTACTTC. Translation: CASSQDPVGLGGFQETQYF.

This clonotype occurred many times. The chain uses TRBV6-1 and TRBJ2-2, with D unresolved. CDR1 is MNHNS and CDR2 is SASEGT in the germline V gene. Trimming left V 2 bases short and J 13 bases short, with 8 bases between. This CDR3 has 11 amino acids. The CDR3 DNA is TGTGCCAGCAGTGAATGGCAAGGGCTGTTTTTT. Amino acid sequence: CASSEWQGLFF.

There are many counts of this clonotype. The rearrangement uses TRBV6-5 and TRBJ1-2; D is uncertain. The germline gives CDR1 MNHEY, CDR2 SVGAGI. With 0 bases removed from V and 3 bases from J, the gap between germline ends came to 8 bases. This CDR3 comprises 14 residues. The CDR3 reads CASSYSYPDYGYTF. As DNA, the CDR3 is TGTGCCAGCAGTTACTCTTATCCCGACTATGGCTACACCTTC.

In this sample, this clonotype turned up many times. This CDR3 fails to terminate in the conserved phenylalanine or tryptophan, so it likely reflects a read error. The V call is TRBV12-3 or TRBV12-4, the J call TRBJ1-5, with D possibly being TRBD1 (5 bases). This CDR3 spans 14 amino acids. V gave up 2 bases and J gave up 7 bases, with 12 bases separating them. As DNA, the CDR3 is TGTGCCAGCAGTTTACAGGGAGGCGGGCAGCCCCAGCATCTT. Translating it yields CASSLQGGGQPQHL.

At least ten counts were recorded for this clonotype. The genes are TRBV7-9 and TRBJ2-7; D unresolved. CDR3 length: 14 amino acids. Germline loops: CDR1 SEHNR, CDR2 FQNEAQ (reference sequence). With 0 bases removed from V and 5 bases from J, the gap between germline ends came to 11 bases. The DNA of the CDR3 is TGTGCCAGCAGCTTAGCCGGGTCTGCTGACGAGCAGTACTTC. Its translation: CASSLAGSADEQYF.